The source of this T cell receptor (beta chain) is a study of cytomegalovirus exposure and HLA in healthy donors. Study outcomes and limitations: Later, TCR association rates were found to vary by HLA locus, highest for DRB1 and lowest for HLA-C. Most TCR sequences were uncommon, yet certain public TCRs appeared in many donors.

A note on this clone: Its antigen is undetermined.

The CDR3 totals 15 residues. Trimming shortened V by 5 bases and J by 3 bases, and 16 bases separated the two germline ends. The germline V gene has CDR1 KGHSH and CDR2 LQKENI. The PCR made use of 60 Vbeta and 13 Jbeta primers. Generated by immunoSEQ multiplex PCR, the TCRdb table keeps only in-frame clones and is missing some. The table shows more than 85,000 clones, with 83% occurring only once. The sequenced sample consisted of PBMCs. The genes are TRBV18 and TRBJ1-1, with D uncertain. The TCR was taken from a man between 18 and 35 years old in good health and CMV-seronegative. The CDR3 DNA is TGTGCCAGCTCAGGGCAACCCATTCCGGACACTGAAGCTTTCTTT. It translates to CASSGQPIPDTEAFF.